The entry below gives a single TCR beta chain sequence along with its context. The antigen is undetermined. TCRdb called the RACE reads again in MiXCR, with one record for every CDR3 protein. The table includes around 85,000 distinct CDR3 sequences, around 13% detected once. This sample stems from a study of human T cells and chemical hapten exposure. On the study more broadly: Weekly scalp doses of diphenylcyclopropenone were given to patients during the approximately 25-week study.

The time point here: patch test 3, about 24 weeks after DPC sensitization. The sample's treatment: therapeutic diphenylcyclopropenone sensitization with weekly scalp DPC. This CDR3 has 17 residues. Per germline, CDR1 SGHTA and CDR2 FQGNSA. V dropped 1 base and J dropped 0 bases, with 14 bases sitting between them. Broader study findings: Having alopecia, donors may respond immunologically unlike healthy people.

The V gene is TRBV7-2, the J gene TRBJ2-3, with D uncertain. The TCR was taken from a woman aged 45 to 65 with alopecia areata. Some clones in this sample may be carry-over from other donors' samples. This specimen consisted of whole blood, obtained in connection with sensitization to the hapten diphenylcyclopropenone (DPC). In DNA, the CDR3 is TGTGCCAGCAGCTTAGAGCCCGGGCTCCCGAGCACAGATACGCAGTATTTT. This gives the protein CASSLEPGLPSTDTQYF.